The clone carrying this TCR beta chain was recorded many times. What it binds is unknown. The CDR3 extends over 15 amino acids. CDR1 is MDHEN and CDR2 is SYDVKM in the germline V gene. V was trimmed by 6 bases and J by 1 base, leaving 13 bases between them. This sample is part of a study of T cells after yellow fever vaccination. Regarding the study as a whole: After the booster, approximately 96% of CD4 and about 90% of CD8 primary-response clones were re-detected.

One entry per CDR3 protein, called by TCRdb with MiXCR from the 5' RACE reads. The sample consists of 200,000 to 300,000 distinct CDR3 sequences, 3.6% of them appearing once. Sequenced here: PBMCs, sampled 15 days after the yellow fever booster vaccination. The chain joins TRBV28 to TRBJ1-5; D is unclear. This TCR derives from a man between 18 and 35 years old who received the YFV17D yellow fever vaccine. The CDR3 here is CASSHAGPSNQPQHF. The CDR3 DNA reads as TGTGCCAGCAGCCACGCCGGGCCCAGCAATCAGCCCCAGCATTTT.